This T cell receptor (beta chain) appears in the sequencing data of a study of read filtering for tumor transcriptome and immune sequencing. Whole-study context: Among patients, approximately 17 were male and 14 female, aged 47 to 80 (mean approximately 60). Study-level findings and limits: IR-seq captured clonotypes deeper and more reliably than RNA-seq. Without single-read clonotypes, shared clonotype proportions correlated more between IR-seq and RNA-seq.

The library was built from roughly 400 ng RNA with molecular barcoded adaptors for alpha/delta and beta/gamma chains. TCRdb passed the reads through MiXCR, listing each CDR3 protein once. The repertoire holds about 50,000 distinct CDR3 sequences, about 20% seen once, with 30% to 45% in the top ten. A note on this clonotype: The target antigen is unknown.

CDR1 and CDR2 from the germline V gene are SNHLY and FYNNEI. V shed 7 bases and J shed 1 base, with 4 bases lying between them. There are 11 residues in the CDR3. The rearrangement uses TRBV2 and TRBJ1-1; D unclear. The clonotype was recovered from a donor older than 35 with multiple myeloma. The sample was a population of CD138-negative cells sorted from bone marrow. The CDR3 DNA reads as TGTGCCAGCAAGGAGAACACTGAAGCTTTCTTT. Its protein is CASKENTEAFF.